The source of this TCR beta chain is a study of blood T cell repertoires in COVID-19. Study at large: Donors in the United States, Italy and Spain gave samples during acute or convalescent COVID-19. In each case, the material was cDNA or gDNA derived from T cells, B-cell-depleted T cells, or PBMCs.

In the authors' methods: Amplification from reference gene primers served as the basis for estimated nucleated cell counts. Sequencing used immunoSEQ multiplex PCR; TCRdb keeps in-frame clones, though not all of them. D and trimming were read from the DNA, whereas the V and J calls and clone size are those reported in that table. The sample holds 150,000 to 190,000 clones, 76% seen once. In germline, CDR1 is DFQATT, CDR2 SNEGSKA (reference sequence). The CDR3 length is 14 residues. The ends lost 3 bases at V and 6 bases at J; junction bases unmatched: 7. This TCR was sampled from a woman older than 75 with acute or convalescent COVID-19. Sequenced material: peripheral blood. The chain has TRBV20-1 and TRBJ2-1; 8 bases are a match to TRBD2. CDR3 loop: CSASVAGGTNEQFF. The CDR3 DNA is TGCAGTGCTAGTGTGGCGGGGGGTACCAATGAGCAGTTCTTC.